A single sample is the source of the 17 T cell receptor beta chains below, sequenced in a study of blood T cell repertoires in COVID-19. TCRdb's table, derived via immunoSEQ multiplex PCR, lists solely in-frame clones and lacks some. The repertoire holds 350,000 or so clones, with nearly 90% as singletons. Sequenced: peripheral blood. The receptors shown here come from a man aged 18-30 years with active or convalescent COVID-19.

The chain uses TRBV10-3 and TRBJ2-7, with a tentative D call TRBD2 (5 bases). V lost 3 bases, J lost 6 bases, and 15 bases lay in between. The CDR3 runs to 14 residues. Germline V gene lookup returns CDR1 ENHRY and CDR2 SYGVKD. CDR3 in DNA: TGTGCCATCAGTGAACGAGGGTTCTTACGCGAGCAGTACTTC. It specifies CAISERGFLREQYF.

The rearrangement joins TRBV11-2 to TRBJ1-1, with 8 positions matching TRBD1. The CDR3 contains 15 residues. The V segment lost 3 bases and the J segment 6 bases; nucleotides outside the gene matches: 9. The germline V gene has CDR1 SGHAT and CDR2 FQNNGV. The CDR3 bases are TGTGCCAGCAGCTTCGAAATAAGGACAGGGTCTGAAGCTTTCTTT. It is translated as CASSFEIRTGSEAFF.

The rearrangement joins TRBV5-1 to TRBJ1-1; 7 bases match TRBD1. The CDR3 sequence is 13 residues long. Germline CDR1 is SGHRS and CDR2 is YFSETQ. Trimming cost V 4 bases and J 8 bases; bases outside gene matches: 8. The CDR3 bases are TGCGCCAGCAGCCTGCCGACAGGGCTCGAAGCTTTCTTT. Its translation is CASSLPTGLEAFF.

This chain joins TRBV12-3 or TRBV12-4 and TRBJ2-7; perhaps TRBD1 as D (5 bases). Trimming pared 0 bases from V and 4 bases from J, leaving 7 bases between. The length of the CDR3 is 13 residues. CDR3 nucleotide sequence: TGTGCCAGCAGTTTAGCAGACAGTTACGAGCAGTACTTC. Its protein product is CASSLADSYEQYF.

This clone was found once. This sample also contains other DNA sequences that code for the same CDR3. The J gene is TRBJ1-5, the V gene TRBV27; 10 bases fit TRBD1. V lost 6 bases and J lost 4; bases outside the gene matches: 3. The CDR3 loop spans 14 amino acids. Looked up from germline, CDR1 is MNHEY and CDR2 is SMNVEV (reference sequence). CDR3 nucleotides: TGTGCCAGCAGACCGGGACAGGGGAATCAGCCCCAGCATTTT. Its translation is CASRPGQGNQPQHF.

This chain uses TRBV27 with TRBJ1-5; D unclear. V lost 6 bases to trimming and J lost 6 bases, with 12 bases between them. The CDR3 consists of 13 residues. Germline assignment: CDR1 MNHEY and CDR2 SMNVEV (reference sequence). As DNA, the CDR3 is TGTGCCAGCAGACCCTCACGGGGTCAGCCCCAGCATTTT. Translated: CASRPSRGQPQHF.

The V and J genes are TRBV15 and TRBJ2-7; D may be TRBD1 (6 bases). Germline values: CDR1 LNHNV, CDR2 YYDKDF (reference sequence). The CDR3 spans 15 residues. Deletions cut 5 bases from V and 2 bases from J, with 16 bases between. CDR3 in amino acids: CATSREQGKTYEQYF. The CDR3 DNA sequence: TGTGCCACCAGCCGCGAACAGGGTAAGACCTACGAGCAGTACTTC.

V usage is TRBV6-5 and J usage is TRBJ2-2; 9 bases match TRBD1. Germline V gene data show CDR1 as MNHEY and CDR2 as SVGAGI. CDR3 size: 13 residues. With V trimmed by 11 bases and J by 6 bases, 7 bases remained unmatched. CDR3 nucleotide sequence: TGTGCCGCAACAGGGGACAGGGCCGGGGAGCTGTTTTTT. Protein product: CAATGDRAGELFF.

This chain uses TRBV2 with TRBJ2-1, with a tentative D call TRBD2 (6 bases). CDR3 size: 16 residues. Germline V lookup: CDR1 SNHLY, CDR2 FYNNEI. Trimming cost V 8 bases and J 0 bases, with 17 bases left between them. The CDR3 loop reads CASLTPRESSYNEQFF. The CDR3 DNA follows: TGTGCCAGCCTGACGCCTCGGGAGAGCTCCTACAATGAGCAGTTCTTC.

The chain employs TRBV28 and TRBJ1-1; TRBD1 matches at 8 bases. Germline V gene lookup returns CDR1 MDHEN and CDR2 SYDVKM. Trimming removed 10 bases from V and 2 bases from J; junction bases left unmatched: 9. This CDR3 has 14 amino acids. The CDR3, as DNA: TGTGCCACCCGATCCGGGACAGGCAACACTGAAGCTTTCTTT. Amino acid sequence: CATRSGTGNTEAFF.

The chain links TRBV14 to TRBJ2-5, with TRBD2 matching 7 bases. The CDR3 runs 15 residues. From germline, CDR1 is SGHDN and CDR2 FVKESK. V lost 4 bases, J lost 3 bases, and 8 bases stayed unmatched. CDR3 protein: CASSLWGGIEETQYF. CDR3 coding DNA: TGTGCCAGCAGCCTGTGGGGAGGGATTGAAGAGACCCAGTACTTC.

CDR3 amino acids: CASSQDQAGGRYEQYF. For the CDR3, the DNA is TGTGCCAGCAGCCAGGACCAAGCGGGAGGGCGCTACGAGCAGTACTTC. This chain connects TRBV4-2 to TRBJ2-7, with 10 nucleotides matching TRBD2. The CDR3 extends over 16 amino acids. Losses at the gene ends were 3 bases for V and 3 bases for J; bases not matched to a gene: 8. Germline V gene lookup returns CDR1 LGHNA and CDR2 YNFKEQ.

The V call is TRBV15, the J call TRBJ1-1; D is possibly TRBD1 (6 bases). This CDR3 contains 16 residues. Trimming removed 0 bases from V and 1 base from J, with 12 bases in between. Looked up from germline, CDR1 is LNHNV and CDR2 is YYDKDF (reference sequence). The CDR3 region has the DNA TGTGCCACCAGCAGAGATCGGAGAGGGGGGAACACTGAAGCTTTCTTT. Translated, it gives CATSRDRRGGNTEAFF.

This sequence joins TRBV6-5 and TRBJ1-5; 8 positions agree with TRBD1. CDR1 is MNHEY, CDR2 SVGAGI, per germline. CDR3 length: 14 amino acids. J lost 6 bases, V lost 6 bases, and 7 bases had no gene match. The CDR3 sequence: CASRGQGQGQPQHF. In nucleotides, the CDR3 is TGTGCCAGCAGAGGACAGGGTCAAGGTCAGCCCCAGCATTTT.

V and J are TRBV20-1 and TRBJ1-1; D is ambiguous. The V gene lost 3 bases and the J gene lost 1 base, with 6 bases spanning the gap. The CDR3 has 12 amino acids. Germline V gene sequence: CDR1 DFQATT, CDR2 SNEGSKA (reference sequence). The CDR3 DNA is TGCAGTGCTAGTCCTAGGAACACTGAAGCTTTCTTT. Encoded protein: CSASPRNTEAFF.

The chain recombines TRBV4-2 with TRBJ1-2; 7 bases fit TRBD1. The CDR3 is 15 amino acids. V gave up 3 bases and J gave up 8 bases; unmatched junction bases: 12. CDR1 and CDR2 (germline): LGHNA, YNFKEQ. The CDR3 is CASSQVRGQPGGYTF. The CDR3 DNA sequence: TGTGCCAGCAGCCAGGTGAGGGGACAGCCAGGAGGCTACACCTTC.

The chain has TRBV7-9 and TRBJ1-4; D might be TRBD1 (5 bases). Germline CDR1 is SEHNR and CDR2 is FQNEAQ (reference sequence). The CDR3 is 18 amino acids. V lost 0 bases and J lost 7, with 21 bases in between. CDR3 region: CASSLADGGTDISEKLFF. The DNA of the CDR3 is TGTGCCAGCAGCTTAGCAGACGGGGGTACCGATATCAGTGAAAAACTGTTTTTT. Complete variable domain (other parts from reference TRBV7-9 and TRBJ1-4): DTGVSQNPRHKITKRGQNVTFRCDPISEHNRLYWYRQTLGQGPEFLTYFQNEAQLEKSRLLSDRFSAERPKGSFSTLEIQRTEQGDSAMYLCASSLADGGTDISEKLFFGSGTQLSVL.